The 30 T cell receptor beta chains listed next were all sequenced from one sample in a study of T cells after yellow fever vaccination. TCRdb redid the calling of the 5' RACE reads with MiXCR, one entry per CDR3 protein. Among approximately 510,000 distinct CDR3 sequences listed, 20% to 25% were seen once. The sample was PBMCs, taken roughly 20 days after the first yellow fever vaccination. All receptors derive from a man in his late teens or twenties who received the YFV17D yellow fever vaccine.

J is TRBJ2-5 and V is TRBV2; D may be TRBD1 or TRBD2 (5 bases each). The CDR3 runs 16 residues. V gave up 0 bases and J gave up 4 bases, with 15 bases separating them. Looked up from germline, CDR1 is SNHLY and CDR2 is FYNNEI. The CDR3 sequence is CASSEAKRGRLETQYF. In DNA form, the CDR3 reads TGTGCCAGCAGTGAAGCTAAAAGGGGACGGCTAGAGACCCAGTACTTC.

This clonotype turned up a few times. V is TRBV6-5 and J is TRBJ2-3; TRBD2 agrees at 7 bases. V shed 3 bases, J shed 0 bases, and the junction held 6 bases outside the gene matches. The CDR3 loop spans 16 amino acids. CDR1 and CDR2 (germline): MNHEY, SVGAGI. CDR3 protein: CASSYSGPRSTDTQYF. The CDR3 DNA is TGTGCCAGCAGTTATAGCGGGCCTAGGAGCACAGATACGCAGTATTTT.

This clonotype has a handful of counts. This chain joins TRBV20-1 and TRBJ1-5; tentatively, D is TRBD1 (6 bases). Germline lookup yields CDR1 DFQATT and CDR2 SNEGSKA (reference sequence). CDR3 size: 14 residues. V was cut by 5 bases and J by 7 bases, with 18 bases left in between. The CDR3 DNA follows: TGCAGTGCTCACGCGACAGGTGAAGGGCAGCCCCAGCATTTT. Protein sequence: CSAHATGEGQPQHF.

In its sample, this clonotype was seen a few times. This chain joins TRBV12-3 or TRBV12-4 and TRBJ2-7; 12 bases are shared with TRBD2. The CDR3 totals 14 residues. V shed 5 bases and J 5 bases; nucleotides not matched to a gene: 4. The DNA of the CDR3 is TGTGCCAGCAGTCACACTAGCGGGGGGAACGAGCAGTACTTC. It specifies CASSHTSGGNEQYF.

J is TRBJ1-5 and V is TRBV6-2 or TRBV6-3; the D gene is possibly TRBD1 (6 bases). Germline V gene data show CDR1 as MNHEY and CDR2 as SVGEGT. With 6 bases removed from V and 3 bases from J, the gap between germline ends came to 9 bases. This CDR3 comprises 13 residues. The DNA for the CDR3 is TGTGCCAGCAGGGACAGAATCAATCAGCCCCAGCATTTT. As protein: CASRDRINQPQHF.

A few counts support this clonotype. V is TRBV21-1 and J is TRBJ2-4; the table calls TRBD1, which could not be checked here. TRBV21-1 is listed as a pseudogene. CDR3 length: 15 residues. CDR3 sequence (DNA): TGTGCCAGCAGCATAGACAGGGAGAGCAAAAACATTCAGTACTTC. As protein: CASSIDRESKNIQYF.

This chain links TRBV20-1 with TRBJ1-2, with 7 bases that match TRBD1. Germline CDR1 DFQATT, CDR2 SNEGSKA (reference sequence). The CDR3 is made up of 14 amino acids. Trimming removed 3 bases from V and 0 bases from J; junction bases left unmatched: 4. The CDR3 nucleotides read TGCAGTGCTAGGCAGGGGGTAGCTAACTATGGCTACACCTTC. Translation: CSARQGVANYGYTF.

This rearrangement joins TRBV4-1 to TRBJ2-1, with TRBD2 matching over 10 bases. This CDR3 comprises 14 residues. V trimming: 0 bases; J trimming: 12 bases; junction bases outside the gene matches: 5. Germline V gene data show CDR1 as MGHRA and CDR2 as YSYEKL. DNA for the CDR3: TGCGCCAGCAGCCAAGAGGCTAGCGGGGGTGCGCAGTTCTTC. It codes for CASSQEASGGAQFF.

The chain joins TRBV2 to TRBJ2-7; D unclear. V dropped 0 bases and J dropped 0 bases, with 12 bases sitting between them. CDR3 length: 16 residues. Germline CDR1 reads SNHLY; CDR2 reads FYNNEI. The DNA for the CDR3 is TGTGCCAGCAGTGAAGCGCTTCTTTATAGCTCCTACGAGCAGTACGTC. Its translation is CASSEALLYSSYEQYV.

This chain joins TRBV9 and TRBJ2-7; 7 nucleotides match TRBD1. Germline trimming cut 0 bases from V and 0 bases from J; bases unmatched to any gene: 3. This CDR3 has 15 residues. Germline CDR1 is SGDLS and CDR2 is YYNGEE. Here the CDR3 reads CASSVGGTDSYEQYF. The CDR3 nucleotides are TGTGCCAGCAGCGTAGGGGGGACAGACTCCTACGAGCAGTACTTC.

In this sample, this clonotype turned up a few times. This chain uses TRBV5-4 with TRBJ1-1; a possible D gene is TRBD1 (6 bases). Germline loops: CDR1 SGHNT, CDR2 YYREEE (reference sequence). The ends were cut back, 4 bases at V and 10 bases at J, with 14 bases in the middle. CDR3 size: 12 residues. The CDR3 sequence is CASSVGGSGAFF. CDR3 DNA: TGTGCCAGCAGCGTAGGGGGTTCTGGAGCTTTCTTT.

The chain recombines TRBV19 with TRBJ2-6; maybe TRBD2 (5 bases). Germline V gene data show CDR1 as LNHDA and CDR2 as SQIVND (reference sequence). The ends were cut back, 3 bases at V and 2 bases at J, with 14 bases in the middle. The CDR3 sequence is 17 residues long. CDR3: CASSMDSGFAGANVLTF. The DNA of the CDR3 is TGTGCCAGTAGTATGGATTCGGGGTTCGCTGGGGCCAACGTCCTGACTTTC.

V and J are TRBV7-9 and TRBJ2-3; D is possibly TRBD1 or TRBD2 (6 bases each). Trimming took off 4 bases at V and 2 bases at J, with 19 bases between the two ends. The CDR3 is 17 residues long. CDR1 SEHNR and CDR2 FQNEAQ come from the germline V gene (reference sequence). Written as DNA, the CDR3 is TGTGCCAGCAGCTCTGCCCTAACGGGGGCACACACAGATACGCAGTATTTT. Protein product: CASSSALTGAHTDTQYF.

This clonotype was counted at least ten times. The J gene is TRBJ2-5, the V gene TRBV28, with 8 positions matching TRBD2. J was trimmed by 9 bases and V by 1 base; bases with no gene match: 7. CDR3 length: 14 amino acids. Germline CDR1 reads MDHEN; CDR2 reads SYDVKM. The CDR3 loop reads CASSLYSGAGAQYF. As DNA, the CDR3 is TGTGCCAGCAGTTTATATAGCGGGGCAGGGGCCCAGTACTTC.

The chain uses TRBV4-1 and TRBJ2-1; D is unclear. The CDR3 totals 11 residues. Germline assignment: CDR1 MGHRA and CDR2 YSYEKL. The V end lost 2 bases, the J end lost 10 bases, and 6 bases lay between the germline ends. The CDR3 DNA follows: TGCGCCAGCAGCCAACTTCTAGAGCAGTTCTTC. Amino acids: CASSQLLEQFF.

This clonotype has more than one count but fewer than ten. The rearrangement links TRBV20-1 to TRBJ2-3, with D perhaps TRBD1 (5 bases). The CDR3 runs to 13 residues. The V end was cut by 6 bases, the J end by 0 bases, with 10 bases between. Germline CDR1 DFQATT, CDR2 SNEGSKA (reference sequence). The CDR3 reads CSAKGQSTDTQYF. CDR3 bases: TGCAGTGCGAAGGGGCAAAGCACAGATACGCAGTATTTT.

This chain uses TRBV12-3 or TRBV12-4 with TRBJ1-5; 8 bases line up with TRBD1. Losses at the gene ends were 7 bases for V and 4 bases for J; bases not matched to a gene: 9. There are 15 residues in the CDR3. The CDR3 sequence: CASTSGQGLNQPQHF. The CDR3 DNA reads TGTGCCAGCACCTCCGGACAGGGCCTAAATCAGCCCCAGCATTTT.

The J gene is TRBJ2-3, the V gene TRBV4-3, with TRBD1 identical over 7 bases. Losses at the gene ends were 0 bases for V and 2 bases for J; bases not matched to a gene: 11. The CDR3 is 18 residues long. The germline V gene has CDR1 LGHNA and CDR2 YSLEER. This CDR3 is CASSQDMWGTAITDTQYF. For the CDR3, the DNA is TGCGCCAGCAGCCAAGATATGTGGGGGACAGCAATCACAGATACGCAGTATTTT.

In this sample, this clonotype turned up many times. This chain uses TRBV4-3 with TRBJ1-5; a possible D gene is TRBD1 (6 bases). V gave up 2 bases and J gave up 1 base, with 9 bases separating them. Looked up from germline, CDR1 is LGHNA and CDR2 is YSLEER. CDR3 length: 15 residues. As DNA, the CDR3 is TGCGCCAGCAGCCAATACAGGGCGAGCAATCAGCCCCAGCATTTT. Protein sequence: CASSQYRASNQPQHF.

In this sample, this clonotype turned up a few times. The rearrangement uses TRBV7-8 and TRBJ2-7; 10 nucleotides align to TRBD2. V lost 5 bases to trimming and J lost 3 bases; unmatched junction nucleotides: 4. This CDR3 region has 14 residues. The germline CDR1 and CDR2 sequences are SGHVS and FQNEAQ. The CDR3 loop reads CASSQLAGYYEQYV. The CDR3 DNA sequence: TGTGCCAGCAGCCAACTAGCGGGGTACTACGAGCAGTACGTC.

The CDR3 here is CASRAGTSVANTGELFF. The CDR3 DNA reads TGTGCCAGCAGGGCCGGGACGTCCGTCGCGAACACCGGGGAGCTGTTTTTT. The chain employs TRBV5-4 and TRBJ2-2; D may correspond to TRBD1 or TRBD2 (5 bases each). Germline values: CDR1 SGHNT, CDR2 YYREEE (reference sequence). This CDR3 contains 17 residues. Trimming pared 5 bases from V and 0 bases from J, leaving 17 bases between.

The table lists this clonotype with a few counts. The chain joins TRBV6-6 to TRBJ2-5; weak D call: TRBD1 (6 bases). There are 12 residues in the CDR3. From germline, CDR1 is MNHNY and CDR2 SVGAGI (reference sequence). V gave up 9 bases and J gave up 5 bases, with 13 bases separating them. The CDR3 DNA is TGTGCCAGTCAGGGGACCGACGAGACCCAGTACTTC. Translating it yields CASQGTDETQYF.

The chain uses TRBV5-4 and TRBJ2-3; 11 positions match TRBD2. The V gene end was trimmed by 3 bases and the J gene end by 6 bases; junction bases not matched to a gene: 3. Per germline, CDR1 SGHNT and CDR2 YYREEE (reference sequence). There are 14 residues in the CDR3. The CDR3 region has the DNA TGTGCCAGCAGCTCGACTAGCGGGGATGATACGCAGTATTTT. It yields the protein CASSSTSGDDTQYF.

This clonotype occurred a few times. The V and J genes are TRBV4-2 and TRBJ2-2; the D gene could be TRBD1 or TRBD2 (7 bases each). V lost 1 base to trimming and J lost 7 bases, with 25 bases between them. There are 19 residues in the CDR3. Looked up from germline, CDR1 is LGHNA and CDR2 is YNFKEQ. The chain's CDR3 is CASSQVYRAGGEVYGELFF. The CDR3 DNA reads TGTGCCAGCAGCCAAGTATACCGGGCAGGGGGGGAAGTGTACGGGGAGCTGTTTTTT.

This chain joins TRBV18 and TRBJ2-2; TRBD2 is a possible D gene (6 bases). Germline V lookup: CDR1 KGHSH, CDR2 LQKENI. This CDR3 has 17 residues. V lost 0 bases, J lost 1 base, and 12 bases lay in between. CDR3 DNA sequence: TGTGCCAGCTCACCACCGGGAGGCCTCAGGAACACCGGGGAGCTGTTTTTT. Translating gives CASSPPGGLRNTGELFF.

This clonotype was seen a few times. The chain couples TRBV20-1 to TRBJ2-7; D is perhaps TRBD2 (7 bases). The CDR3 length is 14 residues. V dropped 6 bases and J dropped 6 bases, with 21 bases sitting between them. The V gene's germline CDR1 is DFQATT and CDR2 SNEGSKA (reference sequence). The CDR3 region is CSARGLGAGFEQYF. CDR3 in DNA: TGCAGTGCGCGGGGGCTCGGAGCCGGTTTCGAGCAGTACTTC.

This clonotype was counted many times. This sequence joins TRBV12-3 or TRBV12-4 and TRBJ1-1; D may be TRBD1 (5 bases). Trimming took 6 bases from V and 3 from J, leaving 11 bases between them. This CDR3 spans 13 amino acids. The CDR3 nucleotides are TGTGCCAGCAGGAGGGACGGACACACTGAAGCTTTCTTT. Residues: CASRRDGHTEAFF.

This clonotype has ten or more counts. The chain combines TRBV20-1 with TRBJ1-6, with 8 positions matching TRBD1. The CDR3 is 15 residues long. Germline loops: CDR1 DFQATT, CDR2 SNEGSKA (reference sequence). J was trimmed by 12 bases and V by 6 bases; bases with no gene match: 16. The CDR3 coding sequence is TGCAGTGCCGACGCCGACACGGGACAGGATCAACCCCTCCACTTT. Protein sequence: CSADADTGQDQPLHF.

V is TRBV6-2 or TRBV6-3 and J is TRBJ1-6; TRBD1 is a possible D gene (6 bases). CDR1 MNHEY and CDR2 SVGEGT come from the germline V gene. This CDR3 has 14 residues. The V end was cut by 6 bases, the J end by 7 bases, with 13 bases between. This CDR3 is CASRLIQGNSPLHF. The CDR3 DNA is TGTGCCAGCAGACTGATTCAGGGGAATTCACCCCTCCACTTT.

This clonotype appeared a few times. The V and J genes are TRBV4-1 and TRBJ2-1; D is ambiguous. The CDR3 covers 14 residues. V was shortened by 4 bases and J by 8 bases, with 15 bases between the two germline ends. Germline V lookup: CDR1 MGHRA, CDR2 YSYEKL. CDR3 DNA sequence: TGCGCCAGCAGCCTCCCCGACCTATTAGATGAGCAGTTCTTC. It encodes CASSLPDLLDEQFF.